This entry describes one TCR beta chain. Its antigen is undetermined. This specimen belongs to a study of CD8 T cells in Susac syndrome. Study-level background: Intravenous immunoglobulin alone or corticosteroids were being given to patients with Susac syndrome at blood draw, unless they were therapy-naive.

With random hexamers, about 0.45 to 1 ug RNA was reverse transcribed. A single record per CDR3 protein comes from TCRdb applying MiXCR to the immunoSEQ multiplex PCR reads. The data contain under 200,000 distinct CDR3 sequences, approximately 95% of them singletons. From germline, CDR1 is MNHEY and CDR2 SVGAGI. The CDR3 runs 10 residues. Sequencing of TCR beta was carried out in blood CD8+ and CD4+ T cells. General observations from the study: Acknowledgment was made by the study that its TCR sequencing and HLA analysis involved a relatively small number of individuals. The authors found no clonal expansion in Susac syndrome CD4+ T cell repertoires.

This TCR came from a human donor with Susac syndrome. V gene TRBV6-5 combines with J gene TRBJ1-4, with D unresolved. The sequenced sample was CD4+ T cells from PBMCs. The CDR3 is CREFNEKLFF. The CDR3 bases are TGTAGAGAATTTAATGAAAAACTGTTTTTT.